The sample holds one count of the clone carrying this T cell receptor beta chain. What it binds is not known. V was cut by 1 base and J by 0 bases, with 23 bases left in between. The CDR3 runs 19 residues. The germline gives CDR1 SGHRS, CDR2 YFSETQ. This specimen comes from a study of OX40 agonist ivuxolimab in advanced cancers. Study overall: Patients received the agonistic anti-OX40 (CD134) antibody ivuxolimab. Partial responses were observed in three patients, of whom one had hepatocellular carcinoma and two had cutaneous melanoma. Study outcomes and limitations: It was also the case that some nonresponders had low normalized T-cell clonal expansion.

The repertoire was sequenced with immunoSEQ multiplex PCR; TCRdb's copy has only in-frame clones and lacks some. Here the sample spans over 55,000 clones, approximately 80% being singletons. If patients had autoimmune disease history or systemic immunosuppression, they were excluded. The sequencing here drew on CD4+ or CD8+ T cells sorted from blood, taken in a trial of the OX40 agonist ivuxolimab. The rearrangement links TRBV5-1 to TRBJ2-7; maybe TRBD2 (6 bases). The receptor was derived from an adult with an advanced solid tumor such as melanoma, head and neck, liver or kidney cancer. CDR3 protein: CASSLSFGGQASRSYEQYF. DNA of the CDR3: TGCGCCAGCAGCTTGTCGTTCGGGGGTCAGGCCAGCCGCTCCTACGAGCAGTACTTC.